A selection of T cell receptor beta chains follows, all from one sample in a study of tumor-infiltrating lymphocytes in primary liver carcinoma. One entry per CDR3 protein results from TCRdb running MiXCR on the multiplex PCR reads. The table includes roughly 120,000 distinct CDR3 sequences, around 70% detected once. The material sequenced was tumor-adjacent normal liver tissue. The receptors were gathered from a woman aged 55-70 years with primary liver carcinoma and hepatitis B virus infection. CDR3s include the opening cysteine and the closing phenylalanine or tryptophan. D genes are given only for firm matches. Clone size, where shown, is once, few, many, or a class for clones that have expanded.

j_call,d_call,clone_size,v_call,cdr3_nt,cdr3_aa
TRBJ2-1,TRBD2,-,TRBV29-1,TGCAGCGTCTCACCAACTAGCGACAATGAGCAGTTCTTC,CSVSPTSDNEQFF
TRBJ2-1,TRBD2,-,TRBV12-3/TRBV12-4,TGTGCCAGCAGTCCAACCCTAGGGACTAGCGGGAGTAAGGGGGATGAGCAGTCATTC,CASSPTLGTSGSKGDEQSF
TRBJ2-3,TRBD2,-,TRBV4-2,TGTGCCAACAGCCAAGTGCGGGAGATTAGCACAGATACGCAGTATTTT,CANSQVREISTDTQYF
TRBJ2-1,TRBD2,-,TRBV11-2,TGTGGTAGCAGCTTAGGTTTTCTAGCGGACTACAATGAGCAATTCTTC,CGSSLGFLADYNEQFF
TRBJ2-1,-,-,TRBV11-2,TGTGCCAGCAGCTTAGAATGGGGAGAGATCAGTGAGCAATTCTTC,CASSLEWGEISEQFF
TRBJ1-5,TRBD1,-,TRBV7-9,TGTGCCAGCAGCTTAATGGGACAGGGTCATGAGCCCCAGCATTTT,CASSLMGQGHEPQHF
TRBJ2-2,TRBD1,-,TRBV29-1,TGCAGCGTCGGGACAGGGAGCGTCACCGGGGAGCTGTTTTTT,CSVGTGSVTGELFF
TRBJ1-5,-,few,TRBV30,TGTGCCTGGAGACAGGCAGGGGATCAGCCCCAGCATTTT,CAWRQAGDQPQHF
TRBJ1-5,TRBD1,-,TRBV6-6,TGTGCCAGCAGGGCGTGGGACAGGGGTAATCGGCCCCAGCATTTT,CASRAWDRGNRPQHF
TRBJ2-7,TRBD1,many,TRBV28,TGTGCCAGCAGTTTGGCAGGGGGTGGGCAGTACTTC,CASSLAGGGQYF
TRBJ1-5,-,once,TRBV6-1,TGTGCCAGCGGTGATTCGGCCAATAGCAATCAGCCCCAGCATTTT,CASGDSANSNQPQHF
TRBJ2-2,-,-,TRBV4-2,TGTGGCAGCAGCCAAGAGGGGGGTACCGGGGAGCTGTTTTTT,CGSSQEGGTGELFF
TRBJ1-2,-,-,TRBV28,TGTGCCAGCAGTACCATGAGGGGCTACACCTTT,CASSTMRGYTF
TRBJ2-7,-,many,TRBV5-1,TGCGCCAGCAATCGACAGGGGAGGGACGAGCAGTACTTC,CASNRQGRDEQYF
TRBJ1-2,TRBD1,-,TRBV29-1,TGCAGTGTTGGGGGGGGTACTGGGATCAGCCAGGGGGATGGCTACACCTTC,CSVGGGTGISQGDGYTF